The present entry profiles one TCR beta chain with its context. Sequencing used immunoSEQ multiplex PCR; TCRdb keeps in-frame clones, though not all of them. In the table there are under 200,000 clones, roughly nine tenths of which are singletons. The data were obtained in a study of blood T cell repertoires in COVID-19. For the study at large: T cells, B-cell-depleted T cells, or PBMCs provided the cDNA or gDNA that served as material.

This study enrolled people aged about 18 to 95 from under 25 US geographic areas. Cohorts were based on clinical histories the participants reported. The receptor was derived from a woman between 45 and 60 years old who had recovered from COVID-19. The sample consisted of PBMCs or T cells enriched from blood (not recorded which).

The CDR3 nucleotides read TGTGCCAGCAGTTACCCAGCCAGCCAGGGTGAAGCTTTCTTT. It translates to CASSYPASQGEAFF. The chain combines TRBV6-5 with TRBJ1-1; a possible D gene is TRBD1 (5 bases). CDR3 length equals 14 residues. The V gene lost 2 bases and the J gene lost 7 bases, with 14 bases spanning the gap. Germline CDR1 MNHEY, CDR2 SVGAGI.